This TCR beta chain was sequenced in a study of OX40 agonist ivuxolimab in advanced cancers. As for this clone: Its antigen is undetermined.

The method was immunoSEQ multiplex PCR; TCRdb's version includes in-frame clones alone and lacks a portion of them. The sample holds around 80,000 clones, approximately 95% seen once. Overall study results and limits: CD4+ and CD8+ T cells in blood underwent clonal expansion by week 6 at 0.1 to 3.0 mg/kg.

V was pared by 3 bases and J by 2 bases, with 11 bases between. This CDR3 has 14 residues. The germline V gene encodes CDR1 MGHDK and CDR2 SYGVNS. The sequencing used CD4+ or CD8+ T cells sorted from blood, collected in a trial of the OX40 agonist ivuxolimab. The chain couples TRBV25-1 to TRBJ2-7; unclear D gene. This receptor was taken from an adult with an advanced solid tumor such as melanoma, head and neck, liver or kidney cancer. CDR3 region: CASSDPNSPYEQYF. DNA for the CDR3: TGTGCCAGCAGTGACCCCAACAGCCCCTACGAGCAGTACTTC.